The clone carrying this TCR beta chain was recorded once. The CDR3 contains 14 residues. V dropped 5 bases and J dropped 3; count of bases not matched to a gene: 3. Per the germline V gene, CDR1 is LGHDT and CDR2 is YNNKEL (reference sequence). These data are taken from a study of CD4 T cell repertoires in COVID-19. Assay: immunoSEQ multiplex PCR; the TCRdb copy retains only in-frame clones and omits some. This sample has 60,000 to 90,000 clones, with 83% found just once. The TCR originated in a human donor who had COVID-19. The V gene is TRBV3-1 (or the pseudogene TRBV3-2), the J gene TRBJ2-1; 8 positions agree with TRBD1. Sequencing was performed on CD4+ T cells from peripheral blood, taken after recovery from COVID-19. The CDR3 loop reads CASSNRGIYNEQFF. CDR3 nucleotides: TGTGCCAGCAGCAACAGGGGGATCTACAATGAGCAGTTCTTC.